These 5 T cell receptor beta chains were sequenced from one sample in a study of cytomegalovirus exposure and HLA in healthy donors. PCR involved 60 Vbeta and 13 Jbeta primers. The repertoire was sequenced with immunoSEQ multiplex PCR; TCRdb's copy has only in-frame clones and lacks some. This table has approximately 56,000 clones, 55% to 80% appearing once. Sequenced material: PBMCs. Source of these receptors: a woman aged 45-59 years in good health and CMV-seropositive.

J is TRBJ1-4 and V is TRBV28; no firm D call. This CDR3 is built from 12 residues. V was pared by 4 bases and J by 8 bases, with 8 bases between. Per the germline V gene, CDR1 is MDHEN and CDR2 is SYDVKM. The CDR3 sequence is CASSSSLEKLFF. The CDR3 bases are TGTGCCAGCAGTTCTTCCCTAGAAAAACTGTTTTTT.

This clone was found a few times. The chain has TRBV19 and TRBJ1-4, with D perhaps TRBD1 (5 bases). Germline V lookup: CDR1 LNHDA, CDR2 SQIVND (reference sequence). The CDR3 totals 15 residues. V lost 2 bases and J lost 12, with 19 bases in between. The CDR3 coding sequence is TGTGCCAGTAGTATACTCCGGCCCCCCGACAGTGAACTGTTTTTT. It specifies CASSILRPPDSELFF.

As DNA, the CDR3 is TGTGCCTGGAGTTCACCGGGAGAAGCTTTCTTT. Translating gives CAWSSPGEAFF. The rearrangement links TRBV30 to TRBJ1-1; no firm D call. Per the germline V gene, CDR1 is GTSNPN and CDR2 is SVGIG (reference sequence). This CDR3 has 11 residues. The V and J ends lost 2 bases and 8 bases respectively, with 9 bases between them.

The CDR3 DNA follows: TGTGCCAGCAGTTCCCTGGGGCAGGGTTGGGGGCGAGCTAACTATGGCTACACCTTC. This translates into CASSSLGQGWGRANYGYTF. The chain employs TRBV27 and TRBJ1-2; TRBD1 might be the D (6 bases). The V gene lost 4 bases and the J gene lost 0 bases, with 24 bases spanning the gap. Germline V gives CDR1 MNHEY, CDR2 SMNVEV (reference sequence). This CDR3 has 19 amino acids.

The V and J genes are TRBV4-3 and TRBJ2-1; a possible D gene is TRBD2 (7 bases). Per the germline V gene, CDR1 is LGHNA and CDR2 is YSLEER. Trimming left V 3 bases short and J 8 bases short, with 23 bases between. The length of the CDR3 is 17 residues. This CDR3 reads CASSQRGGRASGDEQFF. CDR3 DNA sequence: TGCGCCAGCAGCCAGAGGGGGGGGAGGGCCTCAGGGGATGAGCAGTTCTTC.